The 10 T cell receptor beta chains below all came from one sample that was sequenced in a study of T cells in localized non-small cell lung cancer. Profiling relied on immunoSEQ multiplex PCR, and the TCRdb table lists in-frame clones only, not all of them. The profile shows 45,000 to 60,000 clones, less than 85% of them singletons. Sequenced here: PBMCs, sampled before any cancer treatment. Every receptor here comes from a woman aged 35 to 70 with stage II lung adenocarcinoma.

The rearrangement links TRBV5-4 to TRBJ1-3, with D tentatively TRBD1 (6 bases). Trimming shortened V by 2 bases and J by 0 bases, and 18 bases separated the two germline ends. This CDR3 region has 18 residues. In germline, CDR1 is SGHNT, CDR2 YYREEE (reference sequence). As DNA, the CDR3 is TGTGCCAGCAGCTTAGGGCAGGGGTTGTCCCTCTCTGGAAACACCATATATTTT. The encoded protein is CASSLGQGLSLSGNTIYF.

The rearrangement joins TRBV7-9 to TRBJ2-7; 7 bases match TRBD1. The CDR3 sequence is 14 residues long. From germline, CDR1 is SEHNR and CDR2 FQNEAQ (reference sequence). V lost 2 bases to trimming and J lost 5 bases; unmatched junction nucleotides: 6. The CDR3 DNA follows: TGTGCCAGCAGCTTACGACAGGGTAGAGACGAGCAGTACTTC. This codes for CASSLRQGRDEQYF.

The chain combines TRBV30 with TRBJ2-7, with 10 bases aligning to TRBD1. V trimming: 7 bases; J trimming: 2 bases; junction bases outside the gene matches: 8. The CDR3 length is 14 residues. Germline assignment: CDR1 GTSNPN and CDR2 SVGIG (reference sequence). The CDR3 here is CASTPGTGAYEQYF. CDR3 coding DNA: TGTGCCTCCACACCAGGGACAGGGGCCTACGAGCAGTACTTC. Complete variable domain (other parts from reference TRBV30 and TRBJ2-7): SQTIHQWPATLVQPVGSPLSLECTVEGTSNPNLYWYRQAAGRGLQLLFYSVGIGQISSEVPQNLSASRPQDRQFILSSKKLLLSDSGFYLCASTPGTGAYEQYFGPGTRLTVT.

The CDR3 DNA follows: TGTGCCAGCAGTTACTCGGGAGCGGGGCGAGGGAATGAGCAGTTCTTC. Its protein product is CASSYSGAGRGNEQFF. V usage is TRBV6-5 and J usage is TRBJ2-1, with 7 bases that match TRBD2. The CDR3 sequence is 16 residues long. V dropped 0 bases and J dropped 7; count of bases not matched to a gene: 9. CDR1 is MNHEY and CDR2 is SVGAGI in the germline V gene.

Of note for this clone: This sample also contains other DNA sequences that code for the same CDR3. This chain uses TRBV5-4 with TRBJ2-1; 7 nucleotides align to TRBD2. The length of the CDR3 is 15 residues. V trimming: 0 bases; J trimming: 7 bases; junction bases outside the gene matches: 7. Germline CDR1 SGHNT, CDR2 YYREEE (reference sequence). DNA of the CDR3: TGTGCCAGCAGCTTGGCGGGGGGATCAGGGAATGAGCAGTTCTTC. Translating it yields CASSLAGGSGNEQFF. Drawing the rest from reference TRBV5-4 and TRBJ2-1, the complete variable domain is ETGVTQSPTHLIKTRGQQVTLRCSSQSGHNTVSWYQQALGQGPQFIFQYYREEENGRGNFPPRFSGLQFPNYSSELNVNALELDDSALYLCASSLAGGSGNEQFFGPGTRLTVL.

This clone was observed a few times. The V gene is TRBV11-1, the J gene TRBJ1-1, with unresolved D. Germline lookup yields CDR1 SGHAT and CDR2 FQDESV (reference sequence). V was pared by 5 bases and J by 1 base, with 5 bases between. CDR3 size: 12 residues. The CDR3 nucleotides are TGTGCCAGCAGCCGTGGGAACACTGAAGCTTTCTTT. As protein: CASSRGNTEAFF.

The CDR3 region is CASSSKSIRLAGGQDYNEQFF. CDR3 sequence (DNA): TGTGCCAGCAGCTCCAAGTCGATTAGACTAGCGGGGGGACAAGATTACAATGAGCAGTTCTTC. The gene calls are TRBV7-6 and TRBJ2-1, with 13 bases that match TRBD2. Trimming at V came to 4 bases and at J to 4 bases, leaving 19 bases not matched to a gene. The CDR3 runs to 21 residues. Germline CDR1 is SGHVS and CDR2 is FNYEAQ.

This clone was detected only a few times. The J gene is TRBJ2-7, the V gene TRBV6-1; weak D call: TRBD2 (6 bases). V was pared by 3 bases and J by 0 bases, with 12 bases between. From germline, CDR1 is MNHNS and CDR2 SASEGT. This CDR3 is built from 15 residues. The CDR3 DNA sequence: TGTGCCAGCAGTGAGGGCGGGGCAATCTCCTACGAGCAGTACTTC. It encodes CASSEGGAISYEQYF.

This clone was detected a few times. The chain couples TRBV29-1 to TRBJ1-1; D is unresolved. Trimming left V 7 bases short and J 0 bases short, with 9 bases between. The CDR3 loop spans 12 amino acids. Germline values: CDR1 SQVTM, CDR2 ANQGSEA. DNA of the CDR3: TGCAGCGGAGGGAGCATGAACACTGAAGCTTTCTTT. This sequence encodes CSGGSMNTEAFF. Variable domain in full (rest from reference TRBV29-1 and TRBJ1-1): SAVISQKPSRDICQRGTSLTIQCQVDSQVTMMFWYRQQPGQSLTLIATANQGSEATYESGFVIDKFPISRPNLTFSTLTVSNMSPEDSSIYLCSGGSMNTEAFFGQGTRLTVV.

The V and J genes are TRBV14 and TRBJ2-1; D uncertain. V was pared by 5 bases and J by 4 bases, with 21 bases between. Germline lookup yields CDR1 SGHDN and CDR2 FVKESK. This CDR3 spans 17 amino acids. The CDR3 loop reads CASSNHVGPPNYNEQFF. As DNA, the CDR3 is TGTGCCAGCAGCAACCACGTTGGACCACCCAATTACAATGAGCAGTTCTTC.